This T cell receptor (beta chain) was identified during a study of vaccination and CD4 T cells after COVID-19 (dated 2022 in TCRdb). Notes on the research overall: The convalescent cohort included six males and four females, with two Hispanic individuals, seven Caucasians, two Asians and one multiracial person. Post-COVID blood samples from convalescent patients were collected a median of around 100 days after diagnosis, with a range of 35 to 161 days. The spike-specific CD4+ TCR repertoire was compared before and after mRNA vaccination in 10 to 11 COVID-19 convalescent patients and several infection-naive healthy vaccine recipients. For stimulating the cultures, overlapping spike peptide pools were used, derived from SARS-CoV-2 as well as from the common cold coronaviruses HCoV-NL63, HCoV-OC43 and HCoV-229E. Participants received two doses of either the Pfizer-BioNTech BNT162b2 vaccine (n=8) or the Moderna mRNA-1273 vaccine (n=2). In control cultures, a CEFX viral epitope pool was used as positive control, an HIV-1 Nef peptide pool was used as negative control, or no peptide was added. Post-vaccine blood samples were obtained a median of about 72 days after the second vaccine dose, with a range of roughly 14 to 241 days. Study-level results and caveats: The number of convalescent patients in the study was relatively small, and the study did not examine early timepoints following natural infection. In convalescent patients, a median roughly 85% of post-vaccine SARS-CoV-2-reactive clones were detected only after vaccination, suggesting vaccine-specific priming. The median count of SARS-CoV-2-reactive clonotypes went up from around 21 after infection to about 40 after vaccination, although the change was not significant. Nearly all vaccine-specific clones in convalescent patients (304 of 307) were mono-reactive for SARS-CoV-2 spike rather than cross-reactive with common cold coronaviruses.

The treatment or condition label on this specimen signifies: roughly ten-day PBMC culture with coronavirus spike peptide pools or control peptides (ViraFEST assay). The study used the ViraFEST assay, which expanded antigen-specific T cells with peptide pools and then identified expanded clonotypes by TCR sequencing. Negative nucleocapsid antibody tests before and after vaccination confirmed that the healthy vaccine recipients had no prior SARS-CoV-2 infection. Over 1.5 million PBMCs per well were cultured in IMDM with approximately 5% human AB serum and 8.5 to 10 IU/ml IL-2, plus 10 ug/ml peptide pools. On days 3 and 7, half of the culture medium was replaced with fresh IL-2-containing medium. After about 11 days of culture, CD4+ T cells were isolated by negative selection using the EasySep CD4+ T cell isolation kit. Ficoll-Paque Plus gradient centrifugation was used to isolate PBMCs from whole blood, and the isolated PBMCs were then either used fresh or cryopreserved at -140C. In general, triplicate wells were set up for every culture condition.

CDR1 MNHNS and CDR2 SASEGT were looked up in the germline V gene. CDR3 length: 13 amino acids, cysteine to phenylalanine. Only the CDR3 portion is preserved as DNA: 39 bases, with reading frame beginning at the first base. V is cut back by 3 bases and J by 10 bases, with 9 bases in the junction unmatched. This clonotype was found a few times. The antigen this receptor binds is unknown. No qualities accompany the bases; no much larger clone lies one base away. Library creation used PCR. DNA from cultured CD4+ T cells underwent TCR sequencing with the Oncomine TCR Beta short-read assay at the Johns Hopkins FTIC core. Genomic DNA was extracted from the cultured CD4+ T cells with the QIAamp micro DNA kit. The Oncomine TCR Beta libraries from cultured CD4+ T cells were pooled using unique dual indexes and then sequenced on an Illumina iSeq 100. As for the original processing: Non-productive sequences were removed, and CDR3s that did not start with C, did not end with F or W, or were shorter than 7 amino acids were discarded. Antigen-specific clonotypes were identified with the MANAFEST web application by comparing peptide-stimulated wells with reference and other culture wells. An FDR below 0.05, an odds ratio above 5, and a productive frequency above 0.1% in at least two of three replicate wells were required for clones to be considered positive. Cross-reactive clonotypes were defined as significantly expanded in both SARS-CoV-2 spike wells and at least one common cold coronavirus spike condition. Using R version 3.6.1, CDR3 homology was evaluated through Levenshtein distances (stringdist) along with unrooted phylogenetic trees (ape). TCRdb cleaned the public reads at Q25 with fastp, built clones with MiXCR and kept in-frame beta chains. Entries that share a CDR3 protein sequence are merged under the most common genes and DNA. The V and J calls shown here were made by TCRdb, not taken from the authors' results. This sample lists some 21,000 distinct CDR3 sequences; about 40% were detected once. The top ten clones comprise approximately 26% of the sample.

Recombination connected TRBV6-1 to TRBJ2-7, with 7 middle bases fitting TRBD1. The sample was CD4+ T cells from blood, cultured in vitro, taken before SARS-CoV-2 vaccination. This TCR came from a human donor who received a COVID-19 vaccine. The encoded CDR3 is CASSDGRGTAQYF. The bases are TGTGCCAGCAGTGATGGTAGGGGGACAGCCCAGTACTTC.